The 10 T cell receptor beta chains presented below share a single source sample, sequenced in a study of blood T cell repertoires in COVID-19. The repertoire was sequenced with immunoSEQ multiplex PCR; TCRdb's copy has only in-frame clones and lacks some. The sample gives roughly 50,000 clones, approximately 79% of which show up once; around 3.2% is in the top ten. Sequencing was carried out using peripheral blood. All receptors come from a man aged 60 to 75 with acute or convalescent COVID-19.

This chain's CDR3 is CASSFLDRGHYEQYF. CDR3 nucleotide sequence: TGTGCCAGCAGTTTTCTCGACAGGGGGCACTACGAGCAGTACTTC. The gene calls are TRBV7-9 and TRBJ2-7; 10 nucleotides line up with TRBD1. The CDR3 totals 15 residues. V was pared by 6 bases and J by 3 bases, with 8 bases of the junction left unmatched. In germline, CDR1 is SEHNR, CDR2 FQNEAQ (reference sequence).

The gene calls are TRBV7-2 and TRBJ2-5, with a tentative D call TRBD2 (6 bases). Trimming pared 1 base from V and 2 bases from J, leaving 14 bases between. Looked up from germline, CDR1 is SGHTA and CDR2 is FQGNSA. CDR3 length: 16 residues. The CDR3 reads CASSLVVGGVQETQYF. The CDR3 bases are TGTGCCAGCAGCTTAGTGGTAGGCGGGGTTCAAGAGACCCAGTACTTC.

The genes are TRBV30 and TRBJ1-1; TRBD1 might be the D (6 bases). The V end lost 0 bases, the J end lost 5 bases, and 16 bases lay between the germline ends. This CDR3 is built from 15 residues. Germline CDR1 reads GTSNPN; CDR2 reads SVGIG (reference sequence). DNA of the CDR3: TGTGCCTGGAGTGTAGGACTTGGGGGCCGGACTGAAGCTTTCTTT. Amino acid sequence: CAWSVGLGGRTEAFF.

The chain links TRBV19 to TRBJ1-2, with 8 bases that match TRBD1. The CDR3 is made up of 15 amino acids. Germline CDR1 is LNHDA and CDR2 is SQIVND (reference sequence). Germline trimming cut 7 bases from V and 5 bases from J; bases unmatched to any gene: 12. DNA for the CDR3: TGTGCCAGTATTCGATCCGGACAGGGTTGGTATGGCTACACCTTC. Translated: CASIRSGQGWYGYTF.

The chain joins TRBV4-3 to TRBJ2-1, with a possible D match to TRBD2 (5 bases). Germline assignment: CDR1 LGHNA and CDR2 YSLEER. Trimming cost V 4 bases and J 0 bases, with 7 bases left between them. This CDR3 is 14 amino acids long. As DNA, the CDR3 is TGCGCCAGCAGCCCGGACTTCTCCTACAATGAGCAGTTCTTC. Amino acid sequence: CASSPDFSYNEQFF.

This chain uses TRBV2 with TRBJ1-1; D is ambiguous. This CDR3 region has 14 residues. The germline V gene encodes CDR1 SNHLY and CDR2 FYNNEI. The ends were cut back, 7 bases at V and 1 base at J, with 13 bases in the middle. This CDR3 is CASTRETKNTEAFF. The CDR3 nucleotides are TGTGCCAGCACTAGAGAGACGAAGAACACTGAAGCTTTCTTT.

This chain links TRBV7-9 with TRBJ1-1, with D perhaps TRBD1 (6 bases). V lost 3 bases, J lost 5 bases, and 22 bases lay in between. There are 17 residues in the CDR3. Germline CDR1 is SEHNR and CDR2 is FQNEAQ (reference sequence). Written as DNA, the CDR3 is TGTGCCAGCAGCTTCCTTACGGACGACAGGTTGGGGACTGAAGCTTTCTTT. As protein: CASSFLTDDRLGTEAFF.

The V and J genes are TRBV7-9 and TRBJ1-1; D is unclear. Looked up from germline, CDR1 is SEHNR and CDR2 is FQNEAQ (reference sequence). Trimming removed 7 bases at V and 4 bases at J, with 7 bases between. The CDR3 runs to 11 residues. Here the CDR3 reads CASTRGTEAFF. The CDR3 DNA follows: TGTGCCAGCACTCGGGGCACTGAAGCTTTCTTT.

The table lists this clone with a few counts. V is TRBV5-6 and J is TRBJ1-1; D ambiguous. Trimming took 2 bases from V and 6 from J, leaving 8 bases between them. CDR1 is SGHDT, CDR2 YYEEEE, per germline. This CDR3 contains 12 residues. CDR3 coding DNA: TGTGCCAGCAGCTTCGACAAGTCTGAAGCTTTCTTT. Its translation: CASSFDKSEAFF.

The V gene is TRBV6-5, the J gene TRBJ2-1; TRBD2 agrees at 7 bases. J lost 2 bases, V lost 8 bases, and 6 bases had no gene match. The CDR3 contains 14 residues. The germline CDR1 and CDR2 sequences are MNHEY and SVGAGI. CDR3 nucleotides: TGTGCCAGCTGCCGGGCGGGAGCCTACAATGAGCAGTTCTTC. It codes for CASCRAGAYNEQFF.